Presented here are 9 T cell receptor beta chains from one specimen sequenced in a study of cytomegalovirus exposure and HLA in healthy donors. PCR amplification relied on 60 Vbeta primers (plus 13 Jbeta primers). Clones were read by immunoSEQ multiplex PCR, and TCRdb kept only the in-frame ones, dropping some. This sample has roughly 150,000 clones, with about 70% found just once. Specimen: PBMCs. The receptors come from a man aged 35 to 55 in good health and CMV-seronegative.

The chain joins TRBV6-6 to TRBJ2-3, with D possibly being TRBD2 (5 bases). CDR3 size: 15 residues. Germline lookup yields CDR1 MNHNY and CDR2 SVGAGI (reference sequence). The V and J ends lost 5 bases and 0 bases respectively, with 12 bases between them. In DNA form, the CDR3 reads TGTGCCAGCAGTCACCTCGTAGCGAGCACAGATACGCAGTATTTT. Protein sequence: CASSHLVASTDTQYF.

This clone was recorded only once. The chain carries TRBV9 and TRBJ1-4; TRBD1 is a possible D gene (6 bases). Germline V gives CDR1 SGDLS, CDR2 YYNGEE. V shed 0 bases and J shed 7 bases, with 16 bases lying between them. The CDR3 totals 16 residues. This CDR3 is CASSVGSRGGLEKLFF. CDR3 nucleotides: TGTGCCAGCAGCGTAGGTTCTAGGGGGGGACTTGAAAAACTGTTTTTT.

This clone was found once. The chain combines TRBV4-3 with TRBJ2-5; the match to TRBD2 covers 7 bases. This CDR3 has 15 amino acids. After removal of 0 bases from V and 2 bases from J, the junction contained 3 bases not matched to a gene. Germline CDR1 is LGHNA and CDR2 is YSLEER. In DNA form, the CDR3 reads TGCGCCAGCAGCCAAGACGGGGGGTTGCAAGAGACCCAGTACTTC. Amino acids: CASSQDGGLQETQYF.

The chain has TRBV28 and TRBJ2-2, with TRBD2 matching over 8 bases. V lost 6 bases and J lost 1; bases outside the gene matches: 25. Looked up from germline, CDR1 is MDHEN and CDR2 is SYDVKM. This CDR3 spans 22 amino acids. The CDR3 DNA reads as TGTGCCAGCAGCTCCCTTCCATCGGCGGTCCTAGCGGGTACTATGAACACCGGGGAGCTGTTTTTT. Translated, it gives CASSSLPSAVLAGTMNTGELFF. Using reference TRBV28 and TRBJ2-2 for the parts outside the CDR3, the full variable domain is DVKVTQSSRYLVKRTGEKVFLECVQDMDHENMFWYRQDPGLGLRLIYFSYDVKMKEKGDIPEGYSVSREKKERFSLILESASTNQTSMYLCASSSLPSAVLAGTMNTGELFFGEGSRLTVL.

The chain combines TRBV28 with TRBJ1-5; D remains unclear. This CDR3 has 12 residues. Germline lookup yields CDR1 MDHEN and CDR2 SYDVKM. Trimming removed 4 bases from V and 9 bases from J, with 10 bases in between. The CDR3 reads CASSYPAGPQHF. The CDR3 bases are TGTGCCAGCAGTTACCCGGCGGGGCCCCAGCATTTT.

The rearrangement links TRBV6-5 to TRBJ2-3; perhaps TRBD2 as D (5 bases). V lost 7 bases, J lost 0 bases, and 14 bases lay in between. CDR1 and CDR2 (germline): MNHEY, SVGAGI. The CDR3 has 15 amino acids. The DNA of the CDR3 is TGTGCCAGCAATCTCGCGGGCACAAGCACAGATACGCAGTATTTT. Amino acid sequence: CASNLAGTSTDTQYF.

The V gene is TRBV9, the J gene TRBJ2-5; tentative D call: TRBD2 (6 bases). The CDR3 sequence is 17 residues long. The V end was cut by 3 bases, the J end by 2 bases, with 20 bases between. Germline V gene lookup returns CDR1 SGDLS and CDR2 YYNGEE. The CDR3 DNA sequence: TGTGCCAGCAGCGGGGGCCTTCGGGGAGGCGGGCAAGAGACCCAGTACTTC. This sequence encodes CASSGGLRGGGQETQYF.

A few counts support this clone. V gene TRBV6-6 combines with J gene TRBJ2-3; D is uncertain. V dropped 4 bases and J dropped 0 bases, with 11 bases sitting between them. Germline V CDR1 and CDR2: MNHNY, SVGAGI (reference sequence). The CDR3 extends over 15 amino acids. The CDR3 DNA sequence: TGTGCCAGCAGTTCGAGACTTCCTAGCACAGATACGCAGTATTTT. As protein: CASSSRLPSTDTQYF.

J is TRBJ1-2 and V is TRBV7-9; D unresolved. This CDR3 region has 12 residues. Deletions cut 5 bases from V and 2 bases from J, with 6 bases between. Germline lookup yields CDR1 SEHNR and CDR2 FQNEAQ (reference sequence). The CDR3 bases are TGTGCCAGCAGCGCGACAAACTATGGCTACACCTTC. It yields the protein CASSATNYGYTF.